This paragraph reports one T cell receptor beta chain. As originally analysed: Scientists estimated how many nucleated cells there were by amplifying reference gene primers. This table comes from immunoSEQ multiplex PCR, and its TCRdb copy is limited to in-frame clones, with some not included. Clone size and the V and J calls come from that table; the DNA yielded D and trimming. The sample consists of nearly 350,000 clones, 90% to 95% of them appearing once. Between the trimmed V and J ends, which lost 4 bases and 4 bases, there was a span of 16 bases. This CDR3 spans 15 amino acids. Germline V gives CDR1 SNHLY, CDR2 FYNNEI. The data stem from a study of blood T cell repertoires in COVID-19. As for the study in general: There were acute and convalescent COVID-19 samples, and they came from the United States, Italy and Spain.

This receptor was taken from a woman under 30 who had recovered from COVID-19. Sequenced: peripheral blood. V gene TRBV2 combines with J gene TRBJ1-1; no clear D. This CDR3 is CASSVDPQGGTEAFF. Written as DNA, the CDR3 is TGTGCCAGCAGTGTGGACCCCCAAGGAGGCACTGAAGCTTTCTTT.